This note documents a single T cell receptor (beta chain) sequence. Germline assignment: CDR1 DFQATT and CDR2 SNEGSKA (reference sequence). The CDR3 loop spans 14 amino acids. This entry is derived from a study of T-cell reconstitution after alpha-beta-depleted transplantation in children. Unique molecular identifiers were incorporated during preparation of the TCRbeta library. TCRdb re-called the PCR reads with MiXCR, one entry per CDR3 protein. Of about 830,000 distinct CDR3 sequences in the sample, about 15% were seen once. Specimen: PBMCs, mostly from graft donor cells, collected 360 days after TCRalphabeta/CD19-depleted stem cell transplant. V and J are TRBV20-1 and TRBJ1-4; maybe TRBD1 (5 bases). The sequence derives from a male patient younger than 18 who had a stem cell transplant for acute lymphoblastic leukemia, so the T cells may come from the graft donor. CDR3 region: CSALMGGTNEKLFF. CDR3 nucleotide sequence: TGCAGCGCGCTGATGGGGGGAACTAATGAAAAACTGTTTTTT.